This T cell receptor (beta chain) was identified in a study of T cell responses to AZD1222 COVID-19 vaccine (dated by TCRdb to about 2021). About the study as a whole: TCR sequencing was performed for 230 to 250 trial participants, of whom around 200 were given two doses of AZD1222 and some 26 were given two doses of MenACWY control vaccine. Enrollment into the trials was organized by age into subgroups of 18-55, 56-69 and 70-plus years, and those subgroups contained 148, 28 and 57 TCR-sequenced participants, respectively. Findings and caveats that apply to the study as a whole: Participants were mostly white British, with more females than males. The authors suggested clonal diversity may have been underestimated. The 56-69-year group was small, and its depth increase did not reach significance, likely because of low power. Only five to seven AZD1222 recipients were SARS-CoV-2 seropositive at baseline, limiting conclusions about previously exposed vaccinees. No day 14 peak-response samples were available, so repertoires were characterized only after the peak T cell response. After two AZD1222 doses, spike-specific TCR breadth and depth were significantly higher than at day 0 and than in MenACWY recipients. Nearly half of unique spike-specific TCRs reportedly recognized epitopes outside regions mutated in the B.1.351 and B.1.1.7 variants. Vaccine-associated CD4 TCRs spanned the whole spike protein, with dominant responses in regions 160-218 and 743-854.

The cysteine opens and the phenylalanine closes a CDR3 of 15 amino acids. Solely the CDR3 DNA is kept, with 45 bases framed from the first base. CDR1 MNHEY and CDR2 SMNVEV are derived from the germline V gene (reference sequence). Trimming costs V 2 bases and J 2 bases, and their ends lie 13 bases apart. This sample's time point label indicates: about 28 days (+/-7) after the second vaccine dose. AZD1222 recipients whose second dose came at about 4 weeks and those whose second dose came at about 12 weeks were combined into one group, since spike-specific TCR depth and breadth did not differ between the two schedules. The vaccinee samples were drawn from two UK trials, COV001 and COV002, one of which was a single-blind randomized controlled phase 2/3 trial testing AZD1222 (ChAdOx1 nCoV-19) in healthy adults. For TCRbeta chain sequencing, PBMC samples from trial participants were taken at day 0 and at day 28 after the second dose.

On this clone: Its antigen is still unknown. Base qualities are not recorded, but no much larger clone differs from it by a single base.

The CDR3 regions of human TCRbeta chains were analyzed by immunosequencing. As for the original processing: Repertoire TCRs were checked for matches against a reference library of SARS-CoV-2-specific TCRs that had been generated using the MIRA antigen-specificity platform. Breadth was defined as the fraction of unique TCRs that were SARS-CoV-2-associated, and depth was defined as the fraction of total T cells that were SARS-CoV-2-associated. Using the MIRA data, each spike-specific TCR was mapped to the spike region that the TCR reacts to and placed in a CD4 or CD8 class. Log10-transformed breadth and depth values were compared by one-way ANOVA with Sidak's multiple comparisons tests. Imported from immuneACCESS, the table was reduced by TCRdb to in-frame sequences with V and J called. These copies leave out some clones; in studies compared against another copy, an unresolved V gene accounts for under half, and the cause of the remainder is not known. V, J and clone size derive from that table, while D and trimming were established from the DNA sequence. This sample has about 88,000 clones in its table, and about 89% of those were observed once. Just under 5% of the sample comes from the top ten.

The origin of this receptor is an adult who received the AZD1222 COVID-19 vaccine. The material was peripheral blood, obtained 28 days after the second AZD1222 dose. The chain was built from TRBV27 and TRBJ2-7; TRBD1 could be the D gene, as 5 bases match. CDR3 protein: CASSLGSGFTYEQYF. The DNA sequence is as follows: TGTGCCAGCAGTTTAGGGTCAGGGTTTACCTACGAGCAGTACTTC.